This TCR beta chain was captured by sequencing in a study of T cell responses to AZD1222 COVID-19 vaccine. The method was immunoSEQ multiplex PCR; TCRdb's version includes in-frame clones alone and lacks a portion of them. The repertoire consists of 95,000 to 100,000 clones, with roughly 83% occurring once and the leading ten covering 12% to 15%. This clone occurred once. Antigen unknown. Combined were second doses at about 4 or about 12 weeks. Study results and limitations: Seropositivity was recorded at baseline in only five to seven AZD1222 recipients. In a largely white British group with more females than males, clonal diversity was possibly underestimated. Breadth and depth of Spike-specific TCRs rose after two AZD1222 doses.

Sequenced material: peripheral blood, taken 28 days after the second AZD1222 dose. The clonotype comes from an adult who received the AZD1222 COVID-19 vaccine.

As DNA, the CDR3 is TGTGCCAGCAGCTTGGAAAGGGGAGGTAGGGTCTATGGCTACACCTTC. This sequence encodes CASSLERGGRVYGYTF. The chain combines TRBV5-5 with TRBJ1-2; possible D gene TRBD1, 5 bases. With 0 bases removed from V and 4 bases from J, the gap between germline ends came to 16 bases. Germline loops: CDR1 SGHKS, CDR2 YYEKEE (reference sequence). This CDR3 is built from 16 residues.